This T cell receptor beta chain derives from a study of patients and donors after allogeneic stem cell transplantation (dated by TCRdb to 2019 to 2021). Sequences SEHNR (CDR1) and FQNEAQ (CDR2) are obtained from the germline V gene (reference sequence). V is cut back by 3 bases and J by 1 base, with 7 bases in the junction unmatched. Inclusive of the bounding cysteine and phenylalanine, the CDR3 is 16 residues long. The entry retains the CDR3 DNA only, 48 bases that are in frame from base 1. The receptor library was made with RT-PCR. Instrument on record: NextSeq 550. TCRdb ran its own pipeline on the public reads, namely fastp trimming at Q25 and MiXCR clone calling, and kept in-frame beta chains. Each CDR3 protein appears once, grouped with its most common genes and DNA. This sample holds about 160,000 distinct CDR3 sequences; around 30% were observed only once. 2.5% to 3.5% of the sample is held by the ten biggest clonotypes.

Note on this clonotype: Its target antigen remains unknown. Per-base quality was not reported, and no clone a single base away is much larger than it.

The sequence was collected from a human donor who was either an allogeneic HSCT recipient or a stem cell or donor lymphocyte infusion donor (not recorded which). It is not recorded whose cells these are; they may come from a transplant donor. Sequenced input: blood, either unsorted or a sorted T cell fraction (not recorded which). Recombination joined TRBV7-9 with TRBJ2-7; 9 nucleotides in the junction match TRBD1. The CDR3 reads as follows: CASSFPRQGESYEQYF. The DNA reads TGTGCCAGCAGCTTCCCCCGACAGGGGGAATCCTACGAGCAGTACTTC.